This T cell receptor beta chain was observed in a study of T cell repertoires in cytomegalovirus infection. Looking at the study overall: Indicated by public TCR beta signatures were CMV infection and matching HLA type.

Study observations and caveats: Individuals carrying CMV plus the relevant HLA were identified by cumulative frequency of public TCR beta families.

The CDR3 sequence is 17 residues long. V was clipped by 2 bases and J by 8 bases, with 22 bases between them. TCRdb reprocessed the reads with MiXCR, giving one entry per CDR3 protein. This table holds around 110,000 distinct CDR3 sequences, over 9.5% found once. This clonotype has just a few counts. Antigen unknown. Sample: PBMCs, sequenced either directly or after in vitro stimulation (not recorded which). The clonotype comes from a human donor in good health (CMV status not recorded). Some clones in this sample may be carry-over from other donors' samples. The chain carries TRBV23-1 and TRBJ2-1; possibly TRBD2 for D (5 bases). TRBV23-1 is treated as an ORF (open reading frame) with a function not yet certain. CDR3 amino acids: CASSQLGSADWHDEQFF. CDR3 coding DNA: TGCGCCAGCAGTCAACTGGGGTCCGCGGACTGGCACGATGAGCAGTTCTTC.